Sequencing of this T cell receptor beta chain was carried out in a study of spatial heterogeneity in lung cancer. Across the whole study: Averaged across combinations, each unique TCR and UMI pairing appeared more than ten times in raw reads, which were uncorrected.

TCRdb independently ran MiXCR on the 5' RACE reads; one entry per CDR3 protein. The sample has approximately 10,000 distinct CDR3 sequences, about 21% seen once. The CDR3 has 13 residues. The germline V gene encodes CDR1 MRHNA and CDR2 SNTAGT. Noted time point: blood at routine non-recurrence follow-up after resection. No cells were sorted before sequencing. The whole RNA sequenced was extracted from tumor, nontumor lung or frozen PBMC. The table lists this clonotype with many counts. Germline is not matched at one junction end, which may reflect a read error. The genes are TRBV6-4 and TRBJ2-7, with TRBD1 matching over 8 bases. The source material was PBMCs, sampled at follow-up. The receptor was isolated from a male donor with early-stage non-small cell lung cancer. CDR3 nucleotide sequence: TGTGCCAGCAGTGAGACAGGGGTTGGCGAGCAGCACTTC. Encoded protein: CASSETGVGEQHF.